The 15 T cell receptor beta chains below were found in one sample sequenced in a study of blood T cell repertoires in COVID-19. Measured with immunoSEQ multiplex PCR; TCRdb has only the in-frame clones, and not every one. The repertoire holds 50,000 to 65,000 clones, with approximately 86% as singletons. The source material was peripheral blood. The receptors were gathered from a man between 60 and 75 years old with acute or convalescent COVID-19.

J is TRBJ2-7 and V is TRBV4-2, with D maybe TRBD1 (5 bases). Germline V gives CDR1 LGHNA, CDR2 YNFKEQ. The V and J ends lost 1 base and 0 bases respectively, with 7 bases between them. This CDR3 is 14 amino acids long. The CDR3 spells CASSQVRGSYEQYF. The DNA for the CDR3 is TGTGCCAGCAGCCAAGTTAGGGGCTCCTACGAGCAGTACTTC.

The chain recombines TRBV12-2 with TRBJ2-3; TRBD2 is the table's D call and was not checked against the DNA. TRBV12-2 is a recognized pseudogene. The CDR3 runs to 16 residues. The DNA for the CDR3 is TGTGCAAATCGCTTAGCGGGGAGGGTTAGCACAGATACGCAGTATTTT. Encoded protein: CANRLAGRVSTDTQYF.

The chain links TRBV28 to TRBJ2-5; a possible D gene is TRBD1 (6 bases). Germline V lookup: CDR1 MDHEN, CDR2 SYDVKM. The CDR3 consists of 11 residues. Trimming shortened V by 3 bases and J by 8 bases, and 7 bases separated the two germline ends. The CDR3, as DNA: TGTGCCAGCAGTTTTGGGGGCACCCAGTACTTC. It translates to CASSFGGTQYF.

V is TRBV6-1 and J is TRBJ2-5; TRBD1 matches 11 bases. CDR3 length: 16 residues. The V gene's germline CDR1 is MNHNS and CDR2 SASEGT. Unmatched junction bases numbered 7, after V lost 4 bases and J lost 3 bases. The CDR3 nucleotides are TGTGCCAGCAGTGCCTTCCGGACAGGGGGCAAAGAGACCCAGTACTTC. Protein: CASSAFRTGGKETQYF.

V is TRBV28 and J is TRBJ1-4, with D maybe TRBD1 (5 bases). The CDR3 has 15 amino acids. The germline V gene has CDR1 MDHEN and CDR2 SYDVKM. V lost 2 bases, J lost 7 bases, and 14 bases lay in between. CDR3 sequence reads: CASSLEQGVTEKLFF. The DNA for the CDR3 is TGTGCCAGCAGTTTAGAGCAGGGTGTGACTGAAAAACTGTTTTTT.

This chain uses TRBV5-1 with TRBJ2-1; a weak D match, TRBD2 (6 bases). The CDR3 has 15 amino acids. The V end lost 4 bases, the J end lost 2 bases, and 13 bases lay between the germline ends. CDR1 SGHRS and CDR2 YFSETQ come from the germline V gene. In DNA, the CDR3 is TGCGCCAGCAGCACGACTAGGAGTCCCTACAATGAGCAGTTCTTC. Translated, it gives CASSTTRSPYNEQFF.

This clone was observed once. V and J are TRBV6-2 or TRBV6-3 and TRBJ2-5; the D is unclear. CDR3 length: 12 amino acids. Germline V lookup: CDR1 MNHEY, CDR2 SVGEGT. V lost 0 bases to trimming and J lost 4 bases, with 3 bases between them. The CDR3 spells CASSYSIETQYF. The CDR3 region has the DNA TGTGCCAGCAGTTACTCCATAGAGACCCAGTACTTC.

The chain joins TRBV19 to TRBJ2-1; 8 positions match TRBD1. The CDR3 consists of 15 residues. The trim removed 5 bases at V and 0 bases at J, leaving 3 bases unmatched. Germline assignment: CDR1 LNHDA and CDR2 SQIVND (reference sequence). The chain's CDR3 is CASSVGTGSYNEQFF. In DNA, the CDR3 is TGTGCCAGTAGTGTCGGGACAGGCTCCTACAATGAGCAGTTCTTC.

V usage is TRBV6-5 and J usage is TRBJ1-2; 8 positions match TRBD1. J was trimmed by 12 bases and V by 8 bases; bases with no gene match: 5. Germline CDR1 and CDR2: MNHEY and SVGAGI. The CDR3 loop spans 10 amino acids. The CDR3 region has the DNA TGTGCCAGCTGGCAGGGGGCCCACACCTTC. Its protein product is CASWQGAHTF.

This clone was detected only once. V gene TRBV4-1 combines with J gene TRBJ1-6; 8 bases align to TRBD1. The CDR3 runs 18 residues. The germline CDR1 and CDR2 sequences are MGHRA and YSYEKL. Trimming removed 1 base from V and 4 bases from J; junction bases left unmatched: 9. The CDR3 here is CASSQGIGQGAYNSPLHF. Here the CDR3 DNA reads TGCGCCAGCAGCCAAGGGATTGGTCAGGGGGCGTATAATTCACCCCTCCACTTT.

This clone is a singleton in its sample. The chain carries TRBV10-1 and TRBJ2-7, with D possibly being TRBD1 (6 bases). The CDR3 runs 15 residues. V lost 5 bases to trimming and J lost 0 bases, with 14 bases between them. Germline CDR1 reads WNHNN; CDR2 reads SYGVQD (reference sequence). This CDR3 is CASSLTGPHSYEQYF. The CDR3 DNA reads TGCGCCAGCAGTCTTACAGGGCCTCACTCCTACGAGCAGTACTTC.

The V call is TRBV28, the J call TRBJ2-7, with TRBD1 matching over 9 bases. Trimming took 6 bases from V and 4 from J; bases not matched to a gene: 10. Per germline, CDR1 MDHEN and CDR2 SYDVKM. This CDR3 is 15 amino acids long. The CDR3: CASSRTRQGVYEQYF. The CDR3 bases are TGTGCCAGCAGCCGCACCCGACAGGGGGTATACGAGCAGTACTTC. Supplemented by reference TRBV28 and TRBJ2-7, the full variable domain reads DVKVTQSSRYLVKRTGEKVFLECVQDMDHENMFWYRQDPGLGLRLIYFSYDVKMKEKGDIPEGYSVSREKKERFSLILESASTNQTSMYLCASSRTRQGVYEQYFGPGTRLTVT.

The rearrangement joins TRBV19 to TRBJ2-7; TRBD2 agrees at 7 bases. J gave up 6 bases and V 2 bases, and 13 bases lay outside the gene matches. The CDR3 loop spans 16 amino acids. The germline CDR1 and CDR2 sequences are LNHDA and SQIVND (reference sequence). This CDR3 is CASSISTGGFRGEQYF. DNA of the CDR3: TGTGCCAGTAGTATATCAACGGGGGGTTTTCGTGGCGAGCAGTACTTC.

The V gene is TRBV9, the J gene TRBJ1-3; D ambiguous. In germline, CDR1 is SGDLS, CDR2 YYNGEE. The CDR3 covers 14 residues. V lost 0 bases to trimming and J lost 2 bases, with 6 bases between them. The DNA of the CDR3 is TGTGCCAGCAGCGTAGGAGGAGCTGGAAACACCATATATTTT. As protein: CASSVGGAGNTIYF.

V usage is TRBV7-9 and J usage is TRBJ1-1; TRBD1 matches at 7 bases. The germline V gene encodes CDR1 SEHNR and CDR2 FQNEAQ (reference sequence). The CDR3 contains 14 residues. Losses at the gene ends were 5 bases for V and 4 bases for J; bases not matched to a gene: 7. The CDR3 DNA reads as TGTGCCAGCAGCCTGACAGGGATGAGCACTGAAGCTTTCTTT. Translation gives CASSLTGMSTEAFF.